This T cell receptor (beta chain) was captured by sequencing in a study of cytomegalovirus exposure and HLA in healthy donors. Points on this clone: Its matching antigen is unknown.

PCR primers comprised 60 Vbeta and 13 Jbeta primers. TCRdb keeps only in-frame clones here, not all; method: immunoSEQ multiplex PCR. The table has 170,000 or so clones, around 80% seen once. The CDR3 has 13 amino acids. Germline V gives CDR1 SGHDT, CDR2 YYEEEE. V dropped 0 bases and J dropped 8 bases, with 11 bases sitting between them. Study findings and constraints: In a later analysis, HLA-C alleles had the fewest associated TCRs, DRB1 alleles the most. In most subjects, TCR beta sequences reportedly gave accurate predictions of HLA-A and HLA-B alleles.

Sequenced input: PBMCs. The chain employs TRBV5-6 and TRBJ1-2, with D possibly matching TRBD1 (6 bases). This TCR was recovered from a woman in her sixties or seventies in good health and CMV-seropositive. CDR3 in amino acids: CASSLVHREGYTF. DNA of the CDR3: TGTGCCAGCAGCTTGGTCCACAGGGAGGGCTACACCTTC.